This T cell receptor (beta chain) stems from a study of T cell repertoires in cytomegalovirus infection. On the study more broadly: Carrying CMV and the relevant HLA type showed in public TCR beta signatures. The study's findings and limits: Totalled public TCR beta family frequency picked out people who carried CMV plus the relevant HLA.

This clonotype was observed a handful of times. The antigen remains unidentified. TCRdb independently ran MiXCR on the reads; one entry per CDR3 protein. The sample contains roughly 100,000 distinct CDR3 sequences, more than 15% of which appear only once. Trimming shortened V by 2 bases and J by 7 bases, and 18 bases separated the two germline ends. Germline CDR1 MDHEN, CDR2 SYDVKM. The length of the CDR3 is 16 residues. The source is a human donor in good health (CMV status not recorded). Some clones in this sample may be carry-over from other donors' samples. Sequencing was carried out using PBMCs. The rearrangement links TRBV28 to TRBJ2-1; D may match TRBD1 or TRBD2 (6 bases each). The CDR3 DNA follows: TGTGCCAGCAGTTTAATAAATTGGGGGGCCGAGAATGAGCAGTTCTTC. It codes for CASSLINWGAENEQFF.